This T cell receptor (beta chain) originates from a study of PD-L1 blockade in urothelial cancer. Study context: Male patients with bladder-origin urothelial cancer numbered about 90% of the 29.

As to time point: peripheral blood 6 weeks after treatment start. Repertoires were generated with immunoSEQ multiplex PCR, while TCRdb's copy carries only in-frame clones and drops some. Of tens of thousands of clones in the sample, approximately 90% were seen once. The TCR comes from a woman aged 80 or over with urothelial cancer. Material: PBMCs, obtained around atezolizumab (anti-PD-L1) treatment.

Here the CDR3 reads CASSIGTGNQPQHF. The DNA for the CDR3 is TGTGCCAGTAGTATAGGGACAGGCAATCAGCCCCAGCATTTT. The chain employs TRBV19 and TRBJ1-5, with a tentative D call TRBD1 (6 bases). Germline V CDR1 and CDR2: LNHDA, SQIVND (reference sequence). The CDR3 extends over 14 amino acids. Trimming removed 1 base from V and 2 bases from J, with 6 bases in between. Drawing the rest from reference TRBV19 and TRBJ1-5, the complete variable domain is DGGITQSPKYLFRKEGQNVTLSCEQNLNHDAMYWYRQDPGQGLRLIYYSQIVNDFQKGDIAEGYSVSREKKESFPLTVTSAQKNPTAFYLCASSIGTGNQPQHFGDGTRLSIL.